The 9 T cell receptor beta chains below were found in one sample sequenced in a study of T-cell reconstitution after alpha-beta-depleted transplantation in children. Preparation of the TCRbeta library involved a method that used unique molecular identifiers. TCRdb independently ran MiXCR on the PCR reads; one entry per CDR3 protein. Here the sample spans 300,000 to 400,000 distinct CDR3 sequences, about a quarter being singletons. Specimen: PBMCs, mostly from graft donor cells, collected 180 days after TCRalphabeta/CD19-depleted stem cell transplant. These receptors originate from a male patient between 5 and 17 years old who had a stem cell transplant for acute lymphoblastic leukemia, so the T cells may come from the graft donor.

The chain recombines TRBV4-1 with TRBJ2-3; 16 bases match TRBD2. The junction had 8 bases not matched to a gene; V was cut back by 8 bases and J by 3 bases. Germline-derived CDR1 and CDR2 are MGHRA and YSYEKL. CDR3 size: 17 residues. The CDR3 sequence: CASRGLAGGARTDTQYF. The CDR3 DNA is TGCGCCAGCCGGGGACTAGCGGGAGGGGCGAGAACAGATACGCAGTATTTT.

The sample holds many counts of this clonotype. The chain is built from TRBV5-1 and TRBJ2-7; D gene ambiguous. Trimming cost V 0 bases and J 2 bases, with 9 bases left between them. The CDR3 has 14 residues. Per germline, CDR1 SGHRS and CDR2 YFSETQ. The CDR3 DNA sequence: TGCGCCAGCAGCTTGGATGCGGCTACCTACGAGCAGTACTTC. Encoded protein: CASSLDAATYEQYF.

The V and J genes are TRBV12-3 or TRBV12-4 and TRBJ2-6; D gene unclear. This CDR3 is 18 amino acids long. The V gene lost 6 bases and the J gene lost 0 bases, with 18 bases spanning the gap. In DNA, the CDR3 is TGTGCCAGCAGGGGCCCGGATTGGGGAAGCTCTGGGGCCAACGTCCTGACTTTC. Protein product: CASRGPDWGSSGANVLTF.

The rearrangement links TRBV7-2 to TRBJ1-4; D call uncertain. The CDR3 length is 15 residues. The V end was cut by 4 bases, the J end by 7 bases, with 16 bases between. CDR1 is SGHTA and CDR2 is FQGNSA in the germline V gene. CDR3 loop: CASSYYAGPGEKLFF. CDR3 DNA: TGTGCCAGCAGCTATTACGCCGGACCCGGTGAAAAACTGTTTTTT.

This chain uses TRBV7-2 with TRBJ2-5; no clear D gene. The germline V and J ends were trimmed by 3 bases and 7 bases, with 12 bases remaining between them. This CDR3 is built from 13 residues. Germline CDR1 and CDR2: SGHTA and FQGNSA. The CDR3 region is CASSFGGPGTQYF. The DNA for the CDR3 is TGTGCCAGCAGCTTTGGCGGCCCAGGGACCCAGTACTTC.

This chain uses TRBV29-1 with TRBJ1-1, with D maybe TRBD1 (6 bases). Trimming stripped 7 bases from V and 5 bases from J, with 14 bases between. The CDR3 totals 12 residues. Germline CDR1 is SQVTM and CDR2 is ANQGSEA. This CDR3 reads CSAGGAVTEAFF. CDR3 bases: TGCAGCGCGGGGGGCGCGGTAACTGAAGCTTTCTTT. The full variable domain, completed using reference TRBV29-1 and TRBJ1-1, is SAVISQKPSRDICQRGTSLTIQCQVDSQVTMMFWYRQQPGQSLTLIATANQGSEATYESGFVIDKFPISRPNLTFSTLTVSNMSPEDSSIYLCSAGGAVTEAFFGQGTRLTVV.

The table lists this clonotype with a few counts. The chain uses TRBV3-1 and TRBJ2-5; D remains unclear. The ends were cut back, 1 base at V and 7 bases at J, with 4 bases in the middle. CDR1 LGHDT and CDR2 YNNKEL come from the germline V gene (reference sequence). CDR3 size: 11 residues. The CDR3 bases are TGTGCCAGCAGCCAAGCCGGGACCCAGTACTTC. As protein: CASSQAGTQYF.

The chain uses TRBV29-1 and TRBJ1-1, with D possibly TRBD1 on 6 matching bases. This CDR3 has 15 amino acids. Germline CDR1 is SQVTM and CDR2 is ANQGSEA. Trimming removed 2 bases at V and 5 bases at J, with 18 bases between. CDR3 bases: TGCAGCGTTGAACACGGAGGGGGACGAGGGACTGAAGCTTTCTTT. Translation gives CSVEHGGGRGTEAFF.

The chain is built from TRBV10-2 and TRBJ1-2; D not certain. Trimming removed 3 bases from V and 8 bases from J, with 10 bases in between. The CDR3 has 12 amino acids. Germline V lookup: CDR1 WSHSY, CDR2 SAAADI. The DNA of the CDR3 is TGCGCCAGCAGTGATGGCCTAGGGGGCTACACCTTC. It specifies CASSDGLGGYTF.